The 25 T cell receptor beta chains presented below share a single source sample, sequenced in a study of CD8+CD57+ T cells in acquired aplastic anemia. Selection for sequencing was limited to patients who had shown CD8+CD57+ cell expansion by flow cytometry. Genomic DNA templated the TCR beta VDJ and CDR3 profiling. One entry per CDR3 protein, called by TCRdb with MiXCR from the reads. The table lists about 200,000 distinct CDR3 sequences, about half of them singletons. The source material was sorted CD4+, CD8+, or CD8+CD57+ T cells (not recorded which) from PBMCs. The receptors shown here come from a human donor with aplastic anemia.

The rearrangement joins TRBV20-1 to TRBJ1-5; D uncertain. Germline V gene data show CDR1 as DFQATT and CDR2 as SNEGSKA (reference sequence). The CDR3 runs 14 residues. Between the trimmed V and J ends, which lost 6 bases and 0 bases, there was a span of 12 bases. The DNA for the CDR3 is TGCAGTGCCCTTCGGAGGGATAGCAATCAGCCCCAGCATTTT. Translating gives CSALRRDSNQPQHF.

The V and J genes are TRBV7-9 and TRBJ2-6; 7 bases map to TRBD1. The CDR3 consists of 18 residues. The V and J ends lost 6 bases and 4 bases, in that order; junction bases with no gene match: 15. CDR1 and CDR2 (germline): SEHNR, FQNEAQ (reference sequence). DNA of the CDR3: TGTGCCAGCAGGTATCTGACAGGGTCTAGGTCCGGGGCCAACGTCCTGACTTTC. It encodes CASRYLTGSRSGANVLTF.

The chain recombines TRBV6-5 with TRBJ1-5; 8 nucleotides agree with TRBD1. Germline CDR1 reads MNHEY; CDR2 reads SVGAGI. J gave up 4 bases and V 5 bases, and 10 bases lay outside the gene matches. The CDR3 is made up of 16 amino acids. CDR3 bases: TGTGCCAGCAGTCCCAAGACAGGGGCTAGGAATCAGCCCCAGCATTTT. Its protein product is CASSPKTGARNQPQHF.

Ten or more counts support this clonotype. This chain links TRBV7-9 with TRBJ1-5; TRBD1 matches 7 bases. V was pared by 0 bases and J by 5 bases, with 10 bases of the junction left unmatched. Looked up from germline, CDR1 is SEHNR and CDR2 is FQNEAQ (reference sequence). The CDR3 totals 17 residues. CDR3 residues: CASSLARAGGDHQPQHF. The CDR3, as DNA: TGTGCCAGCAGCTTAGCAAGGGCAGGGGGAGATCATCAGCCCCAGCATTTT.

This clonotype was picked up many times. This chain joins TRBV7-3 and TRBJ1-6; TRBD1 matches 8 bases. Trimming removed 8 bases from V and 0 bases from J; junction bases left unmatched: 9. CDR1 SGHTA and CDR2 FQGTGA come from the germline V gene. The CDR3 is made up of 17 amino acids. The chain's CDR3 is CASPGQGGNSYNSPLHF. DNA of the CDR3: TGTGCCAGCCCCGGACAGGGAGGAAACTCCTATAATTCACCCCTCCACTTT. Together with reference TRBV7-3 and TRBJ1-6, the CDR3 gives the full variable domain: GAGVSQTPSNKVTEKGKYVELRCDPISGHTALYWYRQSLGQGPEFLIYFQGTGAADDSGLPNDRFFAVRPEGSVSTLKIQRTERGDSAVYLCASPGQGGNSYNSPLHFGNGTRLTVT.

This clonotype has just a few counts. V gene TRBV7-2 combines with J gene TRBJ2-3; 9 bases line up with TRBD2. Germline V CDR1 and CDR2: SGHTA, FQGNSA. V shed 4 bases and J 4 bases; nucleotides not matched to a gene: 3. The CDR3 loop spans 14 amino acids. The CDR3 protein is CASSSTSGPDTQYF. The CDR3 nucleotides are TGTGCCAGCAGCTCGACTAGCGGACCAGATACGCAGTATTTT.

A word on this clonotype: This may be a read error: a much more frequent sequence differs by one nucleotide. This rearrangement joins TRBV10-1 to TRBJ2-5; TRBD2 aligns across 7 bases. Trimming took 10 bases from V and 4 from J; bases not matched to a gene: 9. The CDR3 sequence is 13 residues long. CDR1 is WNHNN and CDR2 is SYGVQD in the germline V gene (reference sequence). This chain's CDR3 is CATGKRGGETQYF. DNA for the CDR3: TGCGCCACCGGAAAGCGGGGAGGAGAGACCCAGTACTTC.

The chain couples TRBV7-3 to TRBJ2-7; a weak D match, TRBD2 (6 bases). Germline CDR1 reads SGHTA; CDR2 reads FQGTGA. The CDR3 consists of 15 residues. V was shortened by 7 bases and J by 0 bases, with 16 bases between the two germline ends. CDR3 amino acids: CASTTFAGSSYEQYF. The CDR3 coding sequence is TGTGCCAGCACTACTTTTGCGGGGAGCTCCTACGAGCAGTACTTC.

The table lists this clonotype with a count of one. The chain uses TRBV19 and TRBJ1-3; maybe TRBD1 (5 bases). The germline V gene has CDR1 LNHDA and CDR2 SQIVND (reference sequence). The CDR3 length is 17 residues. Trimming pared 0 bases from V and 0 bases from J, leaving 12 bases between. The CDR3 spells CASSIETGWASGNTIYF. The CDR3 DNA follows: TGTGCCAGTAGTATAGAAACAGGCTGGGCCTCTGGAAACACCATATATTTT.

This clonotype was found once. The genes are TRBV5-1 and TRBJ1-1, with 9 positions matching TRBD1. The CDR3 consists of 16 residues. Germline-derived CDR1 and CDR2 are SGHRS and YFSETQ. The J segment lost 2 bases and the V segment lost 0 bases, leaving 5 bases of the junction unmatched. The CDR3 is CASSLGPGQGNTEAFF. In DNA form, the CDR3 reads TGCGCCAGCAGCTTGGGACCGGGACAGGGAAACACTGAAGCTTTCTTT.

This clonotype was counted many times. The rearrangement joins TRBV29-1 to TRBJ2-2, with 8 bases aligning to TRBD2. Germline CDR1 is SQVTM and CDR2 is ANQGSEA. V lost 6 bases, J lost 1 base, and 7 bases stayed unmatched. The CDR3 extends over 15 amino acids. The CDR3 DNA follows: TGCAGCGTAGTTAGCGGGGCTCGGAACACCGGGGAGCTGTTTTTT. This translates into CSVVSGARNTGELFF.

In this sample, this clonotype turned up many times. V gene TRBV11-2 combines with J gene TRBJ2-5; D possibly matches TRBD1 or TRBD2 (6 bases each). Germline lookup yields CDR1 SGHAT and CDR2 FQNNGV. The CDR3 contains 18 residues. V lost 0 bases, J lost 4 bases, and 21 bases lay in between. CDR3 bases: TGTGCCAGCAGCTTAGATGGGCCACAGGGTTACGGGGGAGAGACCCAGTACTTC. Residues: CASSLDGPQGYGGETQYF.

This clonotype was seen only a few times. The chain uses TRBV3-1 and TRBJ2-2; tentative D call: TRBD2 (7 bases). Germline V gene sequence: CDR1 LGHDT, CDR2 YNNKEL (reference sequence). The CDR3 extends over 17 amino acids. Trimming took off 4 bases at V and 0 bases at J, with 15 bases between the two ends. The CDR3 nucleotides are TGTGCCAGCAGCCTTAGATTGCGGGGGCCGAACACCGGGGAGCTGTTTTTT. Translation: CASSLRLRGPNTGELFF.

This clonotype showed up just a few times. This sequence joins TRBV24-1 and TRBJ2-5, with D possibly TRBD1 on 6 matching bases. This CDR3 is 15 amino acids long. From germline, CDR1 is KGHDR and CDR2 SFDVKD. Trimming shortened V by 4 bases and J by 0 bases, and 11 bases separated the two germline ends. For the CDR3, the DNA is TGTGCCACCAGTGACCCCGACAGGTACCAAGAGACCCAGTACTTC. As protein: CATSDPDRYQETQYF.

In its sample, this clonotype was seen many times. V and J are TRBV10-1 and TRBJ1-3; D ambiguous. The ends were cut back, 10 bases at V and 1 base at J, with 20 bases in the middle. CDR3 size: 16 residues. Germline CDR1 WNHNN, CDR2 SYGVQD (reference sequence). The CDR3 is CAIWAGQNFSGNTIYF. The CDR3 DNA is TGCGCCATTTGGGCGGGCCAAAACTTTTCTGGAAACACCATATATTTT.

A note on this clonotype: The final CDR3 position lacks the conserved phenylalanine or tryptophan, pointing to a likely read error. CDR3 amino acids: CASGFFWAETQYS. CDR3 sequence (DNA): TGTGCCAGCGGCTTTTTTTGGGCGGAGACCCAGTACTCC. The rearrangement links TRBV11-3 to TRBJ2-5, with D uncertain. CDR1 SGHNT and CDR2 YENEEA come from the germline V gene. The CDR3 length is 13 residues.

This clonotype has at least ten counts. The chain recombines TRBV2 with TRBJ2-1, with TRBD2 matching 7 bases. With V trimmed by 6 bases and J by 0 bases, 11 bases remained unmatched. The length of the CDR3 is 17 residues. CDR1 SNHLY and CDR2 FYNNEI come from the germline V gene. CDR3 nucleotides: TGTGCCAGCAGCGTAGCGGGCTACGACCTCTCCTACAATGAGCAGTTCTTC. Translated: CASSVAGYDLSYNEQFF.

This chain connects TRBV6-1 to TRBJ1-4; 7 positions agree with TRBD1. V lost 5 bases and J lost 4; bases outside the gene matches: 10. Germline V gives CDR1 MNHNS, CDR2 SASEGT. The CDR3 is made up of 16 amino acids. The CDR3 spells CASSYRGTAINEKLFF. The CDR3 bases are TGTGCCAGCAGTTACCGGGGGACAGCAATTAATGAAAAACTGTTTTTT.

This clonotype has a single count. The J gene is TRBJ2-2, the V gene TRBV2; D unresolved. CDR3 length: 9 amino acids. V lost 6 bases to trimming and J lost 7 bases, with 0 bases between them. From germline, CDR1 is SNHLY and CDR2 FYNNEI. This CDR3 reads CASSGELFF. DNA for the CDR3: TGTGCCAGCAGCGGGGAGCTGTTTTTT.

V gene TRBV15 combines with J gene TRBJ1-4; D gene uncertain. Per germline, CDR1 LNHNV and CDR2 YYDKDF (reference sequence). V lost 0 bases and J 8 bases, leaving 4 bases between the germline ends. The CDR3 extends over 12 amino acids. The DNA of the CDR3 is TGTGCCACCAGCAGAGACGGGGAAAAACTGTTTTTT. Translated, it gives CATSRDGEKLFF. Full variable domain (outside the CDR3, taken from reference TRBV15 and TRBJ1-4): DAMVIQNPRYQVTQFGKPVTLSCSQTLNHNVMYWYQQKSSQAPKLLFHYYDKDFNNEADTPDNFQSRRPNTSFCFLDIRSPGLGDTAMYLCATSRDGEKLFFGSGTQLSVL.

The chain has TRBV3-1 and TRBJ2-1; 10 bases match TRBD2. CDR3 length: 17 residues. Germline CDR1 and CDR2: LGHDT and YNNKEL (reference sequence). J was trimmed by 4 bases and V by 4 bases; bases with no gene match: 10. The CDR3 nucleotides read TGTGCCAGCAGCCTCCGGACTAGCGGACCTCAGTACAATGAGCAGTTCTTC. The encoded protein is CASSLRTSGPQYNEQFF.

This clonotype was found many times. The rearrangement links TRBV6-5 to TRBJ2-3; the D gene is possibly TRBD2 (7 bases). There are 15 residues in the CDR3. V lost 6 bases and J 5 bases, leaving 18 bases between the germline ends. The germline V gene encodes CDR1 MNHEY and CDR2 SVGAGI. CDR3 in amino acids: CASRPPGGRRDTQYF. CDR3 in DNA: TGTGCCAGCAGGCCCCCGGGGGGCCGGAGAGATACGCAGTATTTT.

Remarks on this clonotype: Here the CDR3 omits its conserved ending phenylalanine or tryptophan, so a read error is the likely source. The chain links TRBV15 to TRBJ2-1, with 13 bases matching TRBD2. Losses at the gene ends were 3 bases for V and 5 bases for J; bases not matched to a gene: 4. The CDR3 loop spans 16 amino acids. The germline gives CDR1 LNHNV, CDR2 YYDKDF (reference sequence). CDR3 DNA: TGTGCCACCAGCAGCCGGACTAGCGGGGGTCACAATGAGCAGTTCCTC. It specifies CATSSRTSGGHNEQFL.

This chain joins TRBV5-4 and TRBJ1-2, with D unresolved. The CDR3 runs to 15 residues. CDR1 and CDR2 from the germline V gene are SGHNT and YYREEE (reference sequence). The CDR3, as DNA: TGTGCTAGGGTCCCCCAGGTACGCACTAACTATGGCTACACCTTC. Protein sequence: CARVPQVRTNYGYTF.

V gene TRBV7-7 combines with J gene TRBJ2-3; 7 nucleotides match TRBD1. Unmatched junction bases numbered 4, after V lost 5 bases and J lost 2 bases. The CDR3 has 14 amino acids. The germline V gene has CDR1 SSHAT and CDR2 FNYEAQ (reference sequence). The CDR3 DNA sequence: TGTGCCAGCAGCCCGGGACAGCACACAGATACGCAGTATTTT. The encoded protein is CASSPGQHTDTQYF.